The TCR beta chain described here comes from a study of blood T cell repertoires in COVID-19. Study-wide context: T cells, B-cell-depleted T cells, or PBMCs provided the cDNA or gDNA that served as material.

This clone was picked up one time. Per the original data handling: Estimates of nucleated cell counts were drawn from the amplification of reference gene primers. TCRdb's copy holds only in-frame clones and misses some; the assay was immunoSEQ multiplex PCR. Clonal size and the V and J genes are those of that table, whereas D and trimming came from the DNA. The top ten hold approximately 4% of the sample, which has roughly 84,000 clones, approximately 75% seen once. This CDR3 region has 17 residues. After removal of 4 bases from V and 1 base from J, the junction contained 8 bases not matched to a gene. Germline-derived CDR1 and CDR2 are SGHRS and YFSETQ.

The chain recombines TRBV5-1 with TRBJ2-5; 12 bases line up with TRBD2. The sequenced material came from peripheral blood. The clonotype comes from a woman aged 50 to 60 with acute or convalescent COVID-19. The CDR3 DNA reads TGCGCCAGCAGCCCCTATTCTAGCGGGGGGGCCCAAGAGACCCAGTACTTC. Its translation is CASSPYSSGGAQETQYF.